A selection of T cell receptor beta chains follows, all from one sample in a study of blood T cell repertoires in COVID-19. The data were produced by immunoSEQ multiplex PCR, yet TCRdb's version contains in-frame clones alone and is incomplete. The table lists roughly 62,000 clones, more than 85% of them singletons. The sequencing input was peripheral blood. These receptors originate from a human donor with active COVID-19. The donor label of this sample is uncertain. CDR3s include the opening cysteine and the closing phenylalanine or tryptophan. The D gene is left open where the match is weak. For some rows the clone size is stated as once, few or many, or as a class when expanded; others skip it.

d_gene | abundance | j_gene | v_gene | CDR3aa | CDR3nt
TRBD1 | NA | TRBJ1-6 | TRBV6-4 | CASSGTGRSPLHF | TGTGCCAGCTCCGGGACAGGGAGGTCACCCCTCCACTTT
TRBD1 | few | TRBJ1-5 | TRBV9 | CASSVGTGGADQPQHF | TGTGCCAGCAGCGTAGGGACAGGGGGCGCCGATCAGCCCCAGCATTTT
NA | NA | TRBJ1-5 | TRBV7-9 | CASSAYSNQPQHF | TGTGCCAGCAGCGCCTACAGTAATCAGCCCCAGCATTTT
TRBD1 | NA | TRBJ2-7 | TRBV7-3 | CASSPRDRGYEQYF | TGTGCCAGCAGCCCCCGGGACAGGGGCTACGAGCAGTACTTC
NA | once | TRBJ1-2 | TRBV11-2 | CASSSTSGKRNGYTF | TGTGCCAGCAGCTCCACTTCAGGGAAGAGAAATGGCTACACCTTC
NA | NA | TRBJ2-2 | TRBV7-2 | CASSLDSLSRELFF | TGTGCCAGCAGCTTAGACTCGCTCTCCCGGGAGCTGTTTTTT
TRBD2 | NA | TRBJ2-5 | TRBV3-1/TRBV3-2 | CASSPWGTSGQETQYF | TGTGCCAGCAGCCCCTGGGGGACTAGCGGACAAGAGACCCAGTACTTC
TRBD2 | NA | TRBJ2-1 | TRBV7-9 | CASSPGLAGGLAYNEQFF | TGTGCCAGCAGCCCGGGGCTAGCGGGGGGTCTCGCCTACAATGAGCAGTTCTTC
NA | NA | TRBJ2-5 | TRBV9 | CASSVGPGAGETQYF | TGTGCCAGCAGCGTAGGCCCAGGGGCAGGTGAGACCCAGTACTTC
NA | NA | TRBJ1-1 | TRBV27 | CASNPRGGGRTEAFF | TGTGCCAGCAACCCCAGGGGAGGGGGAAGAACTGAAGCTTTCTTT
TRBD1 | NA | TRBJ2-7 | TRBV6-5 | CASRRTGFLYEQYF | TGTGCCAGCAGGCGGACAGGTTTCCTCTACGAGCAGTACTTC
TRBD1 | few | TRBJ1-2 | TRBV5-1 | CASSSSATGQIRWTF | TGCGCCAGCAGCTCATCCGCCACGGGACAGATCCGATGGACCTTC
TRBD2 | NA | TRBJ2-3 | TRBV24-1 | CATGTSGGTQYF | TGTGCCACCGGGACTAGCGGGGGGACGCAGTATTTT
TRBD1 | once | TRBJ2-5 | TRBV25-1 | CASSDPGQVPYF | TGTGCCAGCAGTGACCCGGGACAGGTACCGTACTTC
NA | once | TRBJ1-1 | TRBV20-1 | CSATTGTEAFF | TGCAGTGCTACGACCGGGACTGAAGCTTTCTTT
TRBD1 | NA | TRBJ1-1 | TRBV18 | CASSSQNVQGGTEAFF | TGTGCCAGCTCATCTCAAAATGTACAGGGGGGCACTGAAGCTTTCTTT
TRBD2 | NA | TRBJ2-1 | TRBV7-3 | CASSLSGGSSYNEQFF | TGTGCCAGCAGCTTAAGTGGCGGGAGCTCCTACAATGAGCAGTTCTTC
TRBD1 | NA | TRBJ1-5 | TRBV6-1 | CASSDPGQGSNQPQHF | TGTGCCAGCAGTGACCCCGGACAGGGAAGCAATCAGCCCCAGCATTTT
TRBD2 | NA | TRBJ2-7 | TRBV12-3/TRBV12-4 | CASRVAGFYEQYF | TGTGCCAGCAGGGTAGCGGGGTTCTACGAGCAGTACTTC
NA | NA | TRBJ2-1 | TRBV10-3 | CAISLTGIGNEQFF | TGTGCCATCAGCCTGACAGGAATCGGCAATGAGCAGTTCTTC
TRBD1 | NA | TRBJ2-5 | TRBV13 | CASSRTGGGQETQYF | TGTGCCAGCAGCCGCACAGGGGGAGGCCAAGAGACCCAGTACTTC
NA | few | TRBJ1-2 | TRBV5-1 | CASSFGGLGNYGYTF | TGCGCCAGCAGCTTCGGGGGGCTGGGTAACTATGGCTACACCTTC